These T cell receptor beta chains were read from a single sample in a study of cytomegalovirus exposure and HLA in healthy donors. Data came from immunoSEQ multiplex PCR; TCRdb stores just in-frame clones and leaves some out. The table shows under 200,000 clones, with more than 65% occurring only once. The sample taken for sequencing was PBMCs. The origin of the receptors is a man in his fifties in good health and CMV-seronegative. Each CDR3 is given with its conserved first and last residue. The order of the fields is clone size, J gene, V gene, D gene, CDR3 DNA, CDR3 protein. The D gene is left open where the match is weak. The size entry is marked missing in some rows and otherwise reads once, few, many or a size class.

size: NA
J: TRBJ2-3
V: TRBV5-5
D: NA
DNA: TGTGCCAGCAGCCCGGGGACTAGCACAGATACGCAGTATTTT
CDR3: CASSPGTSTDTQYF

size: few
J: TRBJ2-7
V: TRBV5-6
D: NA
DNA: TGTGCCAGCAGCCACAACAGGGGGAGGGGAGAGCAGTACTTC
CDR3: CASSHNRGRGEQYF

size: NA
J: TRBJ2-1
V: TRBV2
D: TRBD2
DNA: TGTGCCAGCAGTGACGAAGCGGGGGTGTACAATGAGCAGTTCTTC
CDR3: CASSDEAGVYNEQFF

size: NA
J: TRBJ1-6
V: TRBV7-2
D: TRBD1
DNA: TGTGCCAGCAGCTCCTTGGGACAGAATAATTCACCCCTCCACTTT
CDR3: CASSSLGQNNSPLHF

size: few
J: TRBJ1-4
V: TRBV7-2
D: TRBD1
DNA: TGTGCCAGCAGCTTAGTCCTCGGACAGGGGCAAAAACTGTTTTTT
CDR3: CASSLVLGQGQKLFF

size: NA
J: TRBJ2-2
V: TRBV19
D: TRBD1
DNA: TGTGCCAGTAGGACAGGGACGACCGGGGAGCTGTTTTTT
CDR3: CASRTGTTGELFF

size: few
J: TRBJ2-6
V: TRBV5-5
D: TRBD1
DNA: TGTGCCAGCAGCTGGACAGGACGTTCTGGGGCCAACGTCCTGACTTTC
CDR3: CASSWTGRSGANVLTF

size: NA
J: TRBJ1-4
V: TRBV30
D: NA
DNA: TGTGCCTGGAGTACTCCTCGGGGTGGAAAACTGTTTTTT
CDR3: CAWSTPRGGKLFF

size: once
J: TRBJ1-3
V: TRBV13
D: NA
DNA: TGTGCCAGCAGCTTAACCGGTGGTGGAAACACCATATATTTT
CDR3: CASSLTGGGNTIYF

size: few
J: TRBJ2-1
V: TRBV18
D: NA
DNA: TGTGCCAGCTCACTACAGACAGCGAACAACGAGCAGTTCTTC
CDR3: CASSLQTANNEQFF

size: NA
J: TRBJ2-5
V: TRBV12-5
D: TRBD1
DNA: TGTGCTAGTGGTCTAGGGACAGGGGGTTCGGTCGGGACCCAGTACTTC
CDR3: CASGLGTGGSVGTQYF

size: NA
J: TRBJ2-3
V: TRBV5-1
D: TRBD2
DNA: TGCGCCAGCAGTAGTGGTCTAGCGGGGAACACAGATACGCAGTATTTT
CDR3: CASSSGLAGNTDTQYF

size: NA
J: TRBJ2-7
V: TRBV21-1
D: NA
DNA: TGTGCCAGCAGCAGTTCGGGAGGGGGGGCACATCAGGCGGTCGCCTACGAGCAGTACTTC
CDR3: CASSSSGGGAHQAVAYEQYF

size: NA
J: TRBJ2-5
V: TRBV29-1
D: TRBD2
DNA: TGCAGCGGAGGAGCGGGGGGCACACAGACCCAGTACTTC
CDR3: CSGGAGGTQTQYF

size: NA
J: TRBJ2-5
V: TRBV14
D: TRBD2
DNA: TGTGCCAGCAGCCAAGTTTGGGGACTAGGACAAGAGACCCAGTACTTC
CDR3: CASSQVWGLGQETQYF

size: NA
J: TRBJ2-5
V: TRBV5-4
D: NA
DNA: TGTGCCAGCAGCTTGGGACTTAAACAGACCCAGTACTTC
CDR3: CASSLGLKQTQYF

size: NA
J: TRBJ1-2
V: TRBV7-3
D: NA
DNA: TGTGCCAGCAGCTTAAGTGGGGGCGGCTACACCTTC
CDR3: CASSLSGGGYTF

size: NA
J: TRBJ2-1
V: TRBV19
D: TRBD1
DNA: TGTGCCAGTAGTATGGGACAGGGGGTCAATGAGCAGTTCTTC
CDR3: CASSMGQGVNEQFF

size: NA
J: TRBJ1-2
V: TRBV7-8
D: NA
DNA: TGTGCCAGCAGCTTAGCGGGCACAGAGAGCCTCACCCTCTACGGAGGCTACACCTTC
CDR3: CASSLAGTESLTLYGGYTF

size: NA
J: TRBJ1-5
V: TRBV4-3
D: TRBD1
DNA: TGCGCCAGCAGCCAAGATGGGCAGGGGGGTCAGCCCCAGCATTTT
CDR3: CASSQDGQGGQPQHF

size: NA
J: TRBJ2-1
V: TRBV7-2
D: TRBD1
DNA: TGTGCCAGCAGCTTAGCTGGGACAGGCGACAATGAGCAGTTCTTC
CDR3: CASSLAGTGDNEQFF

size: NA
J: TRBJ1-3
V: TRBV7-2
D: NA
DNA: TGTGCCAGCAGCTTAGTCGACAGGCCTTCTGGAAACACCATATATTTT
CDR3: CASSLVDRPSGNTIYF

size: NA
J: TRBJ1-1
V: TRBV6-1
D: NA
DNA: TGTGCCAGCAGTGAACAGGGCCGCCCGGCCACTGAAGCTTTCTTT
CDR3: CASSEQGRPATEAFF

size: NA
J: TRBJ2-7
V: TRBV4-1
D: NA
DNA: TGCGCCAGCAGCCAAGATCGAGGAGGGTTCTACGAGCAGTACTTC
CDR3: CASSQDRGGFYEQYF

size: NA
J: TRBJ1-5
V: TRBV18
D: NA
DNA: TGTGCCAGCTCACCGATCGAGAATCAGCCCCAGCATTTT
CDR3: CASSPIENQPQHF

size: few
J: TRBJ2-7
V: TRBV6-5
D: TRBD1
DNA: TGTGCCAGCAGTTCCCGGGACAGGGGTTCCTACGAGCAGTACTTC
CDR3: CASSSRDRGSYEQYF

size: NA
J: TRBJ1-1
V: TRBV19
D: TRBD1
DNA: TGTGCCAGTAGTACTCGGGACAGGGGGCATACTGAAGCTTTCTTT
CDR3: CASSTRDRGHTEAFF

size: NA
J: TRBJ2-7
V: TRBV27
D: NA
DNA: TGTGCCAGCAGTTCCGGACTAACCTCCTACGAGCAGTACTTC
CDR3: CASSSGLTSYEQYF

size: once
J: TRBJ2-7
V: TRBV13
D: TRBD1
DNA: TGTGCCAGCAGCTCCCCGACGGGACAGGGCTACGAGCAGTACTTC
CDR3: CASSSPTGQGYEQYF

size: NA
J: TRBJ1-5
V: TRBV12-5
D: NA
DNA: TGTGCTAGTGGTTTCCCCGGAGGGCCCCAGCATTTT
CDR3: CASGFPGGPQHF

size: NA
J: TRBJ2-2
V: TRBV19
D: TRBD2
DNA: TGTGCAACCTCTCCTAGCGGAAACACCGGGGAGCTGTTTTTT
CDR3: CATSPSGNTGELFF

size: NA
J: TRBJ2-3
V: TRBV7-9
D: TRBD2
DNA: TGTGCCAGCAGCCCCCACCGTGGGGCTAGCGGGGTCACAGATACGCAGTATTTT
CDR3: CASSPHRGASGVTDTQYF

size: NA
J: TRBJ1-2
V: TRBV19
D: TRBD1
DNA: TGTGCCAGTAGGTTGACAGGGTTGGATGGCTACACCTTC
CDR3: CASRLTGLDGYTF

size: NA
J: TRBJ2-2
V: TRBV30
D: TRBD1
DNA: TGTGCCTGGGAACGGACAGGGTCGAACACCGGGGAGCTGTTTTTT
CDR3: CAWERTGSNTGELFF

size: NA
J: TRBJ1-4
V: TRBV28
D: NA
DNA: TGTGCCAGCAGGGGGGACTTTAATGAAAAACTGTTTTTT
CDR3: CASRGDFNEKLFF

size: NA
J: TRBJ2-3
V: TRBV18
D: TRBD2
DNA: TGTGCCAGCTCACCCCTCGGGGCTAGCGGGCGCACAGATACGCAGTATTTT
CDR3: CASSPLGASGRTDTQYF

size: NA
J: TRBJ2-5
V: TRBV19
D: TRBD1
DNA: TGTGCCAGTACCCCCGGGACAGGTAACCAGCAGTACTTC
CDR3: CASTPGTGNQQYF

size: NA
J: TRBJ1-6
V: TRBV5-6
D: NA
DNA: TGTGCCAGCAGCTCAGGACAGTATAATTCACCCCTCCACTTT
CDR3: CASSSGQYNSPLHF

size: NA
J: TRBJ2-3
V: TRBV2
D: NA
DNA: TGTGCCAGCAAAGTTGAGGCGGTTACGCAGTATTTT
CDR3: CASKVEAVTQYF

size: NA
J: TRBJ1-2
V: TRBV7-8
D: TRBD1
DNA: TGTGCCAGCAGCTTAGGGCCGGGGACAGGGTCGATCGAAACTTATGGCTACACCTTC
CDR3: CASSLGPGTGSIETYGYTF

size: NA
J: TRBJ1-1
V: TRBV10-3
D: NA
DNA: TGTGCCATCACACGAGAGGGTACGAACACTGAAGCTTTCTTT
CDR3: CAITREGTNTEAFF

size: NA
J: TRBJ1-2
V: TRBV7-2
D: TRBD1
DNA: TGTGCCAGCAGCCCGCACGACAGGGGGGGGGACTATGGCTACACCTTC
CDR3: CASSPHDRGGDYGYTF

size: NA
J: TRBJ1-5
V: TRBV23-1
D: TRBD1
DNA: TGCGCCAGCAGCCGGACAGGTCAGCCCCAGCATTTT
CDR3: CASSRTGQPQHF

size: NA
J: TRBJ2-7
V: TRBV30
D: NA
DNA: TGTGCCTGGTCCCCTGGAGGGAGAGCCTACGAGCAGTACTTC
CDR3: CAWSPGGRAYEQYF

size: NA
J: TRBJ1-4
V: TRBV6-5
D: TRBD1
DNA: TGTGCCAGCGGACAGACAGGGGCTAATGAAAAACTGTTTTTT
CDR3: CASGQTGANEKLFF

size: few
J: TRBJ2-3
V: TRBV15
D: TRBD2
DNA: TGTGCCACCAGCAGACCGGGACTAGCGGGGGCAGATACGCAGTATTTT
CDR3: CATSRPGLAGADTQYF

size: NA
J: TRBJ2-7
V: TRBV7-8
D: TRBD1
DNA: TGTGCCAGCAGCTCTCCGGGACAGGGAACTTACGAGCAGTACTTC
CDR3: CASSSPGQGTYEQYF

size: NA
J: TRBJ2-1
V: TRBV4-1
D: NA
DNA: TGCGCCAGCAGCTCTTTGACTGTCAATGAGCAGTTCTTC
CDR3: CASSSLTVNEQFF

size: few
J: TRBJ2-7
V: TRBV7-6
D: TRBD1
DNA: TGTGCCAGCAGCTTAGCACGTTCACAGGGGGCCGGGGAGCAGTACTTC
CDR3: CASSLARSQGAGEQYF

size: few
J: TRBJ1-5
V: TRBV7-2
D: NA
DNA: TGTGCCAGCAGCTTAAACTTACGGGAACCCCAGCATTTT
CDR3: CASSLNLREPQHF

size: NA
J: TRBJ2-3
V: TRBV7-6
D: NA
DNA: TGTGCCAGCAGCTTAGCGGCTTCCACAGATACGCAGTATTTT
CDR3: CASSLAASTDTQYF

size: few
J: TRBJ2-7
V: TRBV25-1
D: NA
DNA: TGTGCCAGCAGTGAATCCGGAGTCCGCGAGCAGTACTTC
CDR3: CASSESGVREQYF

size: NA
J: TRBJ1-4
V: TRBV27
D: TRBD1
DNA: TGTGCCTGTGGCCCGACAGGGGACTTCCCCAATGAAAAACTGTTTTTT
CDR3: CACGPTGDFPNEKLFF

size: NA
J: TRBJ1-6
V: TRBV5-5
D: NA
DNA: TGTGCCAGCACCCGGGGGTTGAATTCACCCCTCCACTTT
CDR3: CASTRGLNSPLHF

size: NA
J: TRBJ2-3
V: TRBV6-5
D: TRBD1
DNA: TGTGCCAGCAGAGAGGACAGGGGGCGCACAGGTACGCAGTATTTT
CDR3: CASREDRGRTGTQYF

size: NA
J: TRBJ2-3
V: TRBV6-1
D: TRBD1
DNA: TGTGCTACCAGCAAGGTCCGGACAGGGGCATTT
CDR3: CATSKVRTGAF

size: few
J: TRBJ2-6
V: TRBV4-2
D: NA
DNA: TGTGCCAGCAGCCAAGATTCAGGTAGCTCTGGGGCCAACGTCCTGACTTTC
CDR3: CASSQDSGSSGANVLTF

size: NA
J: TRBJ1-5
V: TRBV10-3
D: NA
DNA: TGTGCCATCAGTCCGGACAGCAACAATCAGCCCCAGCATTTT
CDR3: CAISPDSNNQPQHF

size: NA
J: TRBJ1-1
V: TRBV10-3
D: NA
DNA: TGTGCCATCAGTGAGTTGCTCGGACTTGACTCTGAAGCTTTCTTT
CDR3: CAISELLGLDSEAFF

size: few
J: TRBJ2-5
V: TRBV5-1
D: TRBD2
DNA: TGCGCCAGCAGGATAGCGGGGGCCCACCAAGAGACCCAGTACTTC
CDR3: CASRIAGAHQETQYF